Listed below are T cell receptor beta chains from one sample, sequenced in a study of fetal regulatory T cell absence and autoimmunity. Data came from immunoSEQ multiplex PCR; TCRdb stores just in-frame clones and leaves some out. The profile covers more than 90,000 clones, with about 78% appearing a single time and roughly 2% taken by the ten largest. Material for sequencing was pancreas tissue. The receptors derive from a male donor with IPEX syndrome. Each CDR3 is given with its conserved first and last residue. Each record gives: clone size, J gene, V gene, D gene, CDR3 DNA, CDR3 protein. A D gene is named only where the DNA matches it firmly. The size entry is marked missing in some rows and otherwise reads once, few, many or a size class.

abundance: few
j_gene: TRBJ1-5
v_gene: TRBV4-3
d_gene: -
CDR3nt: TGCGCCAGCAGCAGGGGGGAGCAGCCCCAGCATTTT
CDR3aa: CASSRGEQPQHF

abundance: -
j_gene: TRBJ2-1
v_gene: TRBV1
d_gene: -
CDR3nt: TGCACCAGCACGGGGACTAGCGGGAATGTAGTCAATGAGCAGTTCTTC
CDR3aa: CTSTGTSGNVVNEQFF

abundance: -
j_gene: TRBJ2-2
v_gene: TRBV5-1
d_gene: -
CDR3nt: TGCGCCAGCAGCCCCGCCCCAGCGGGTCACGGGGTTTACACCGGGGAGCTGTTTTTT
CDR3aa: CASSPAPAGHGVYTGELFF

abundance: once
j_gene: TRBJ2-5
v_gene: TRBV11-3
d_gene: TRBD1
CDR3nt: TGTGCCAGCAGCGACCGGGACAGCCCTCAAGAGACCCAGTACTTC
CDR3aa: CASSDRDSPQETQYF

abundance: once
j_gene: TRBJ1-5
v_gene: TRBV6-1
d_gene: -
CDR3nt: TGTGCCAGCAGTGATAGGCCGAGCTATAGCAATCAGCCCCAGCATTTT
CDR3aa: CASSDRPSYSNQPQHF

abundance: once
j_gene: TRBJ2-1
v_gene: TRBV6-5
d_gene: TRBD2
CDR3nt: TGTGCCAGCAGTTACTCCGGCGGGGGGGCCGGTGAGCAGTTCTTC
CDR3aa: CASSYSGGGAGEQFF

abundance: -
j_gene: TRBJ2-1
v_gene: TRBV2
d_gene: -
CDR3nt: TGTGCCAGCAGCCGGGATTCCTACAATGAGCAGTTCTTC
CDR3aa: CASSRDSYNEQFF

abundance: -
j_gene: TRBJ1-2
v_gene: TRBV27
d_gene: TRBD1
CDR3nt: TGTGCCAGCAGTTCACAGGGGAACTATGGCTACACCTTC
CDR3aa: CASSSQGNYGYTF

abundance: once
j_gene: TRBJ2-7
v_gene: TRBV6-1
d_gene: TRBD1
CDR3nt: TGTGCCAGCAGTGAATGGGACAGCGGCTCCTACGAGCAGTACTTC
CDR3aa: CASSEWDSGSYEQYF

abundance: -
j_gene: TRBJ2-7
v_gene: TRBV6-6
d_gene: -
CDR3nt: TGTGCCAGCAGCCTGGGGGACGAGCAGTACTTC
CDR3aa: CASSLGDEQYF

abundance: few
j_gene: TRBJ2-7
v_gene: TRBV5-6
d_gene: -
CDR3nt: TGTGCCAGCAGCTACGGAACAGAAGCCTACGAGCAGTACTTC
CDR3aa: CASSYGTEAYEQYF

abundance: -
j_gene: TRBJ1-5
v_gene: TRBV9
d_gene: -
CDR3nt: TGTGCCAGCAGCGTAGACACATATCAGCCCCAGCATTTT
CDR3aa: CASSVDTYQPQHF

abundance: -
j_gene: TRBJ2-7
v_gene: TRBV18
d_gene: TRBD1
CDR3nt: TGTGCCAGCTCACCACGGGACAGGGCCTACGAGCAGTACTTC
CDR3aa: CASSPRDRAYEQYF

abundance: -
j_gene: TRBJ2-1
v_gene: TRBV11-2
d_gene: -
CDR3nt: TGTGCCAGCAGCTCCGACCTAAGCTCCTACAATGAGCAGTTCTTC
CDR3aa: CASSSDLSSYNEQFF

abundance: -
j_gene: TRBJ2-5
v_gene: TRBV6-1
d_gene: -
CDR3nt: TGTGCCAGCAGTGAAGCCGACTCGACCTTCCTCCAAGAGACCCAGTACTTC
CDR3aa: CASSEADSTFLQETQYF

abundance: -
j_gene: TRBJ1-6
v_gene: TRBV5-6
d_gene: -
CDR3nt: TGTGCCAGCAGCTTGGGACCCTCTTCACCCCTCCACTTT
CDR3aa: CASSLGPSSPLHF

abundance: -
j_gene: TRBJ1-5
v_gene: TRBV19
d_gene: -
CDR3nt: TGTGCCAGTAGTGTACAGGTGCTCCTCAATCAGCCCCAGCATTTT
CDR3aa: CASSVQVLLNQPQHF

abundance: -
j_gene: TRBJ1-1
v_gene: TRBV27
d_gene: -
CDR3nt: TGTGCCAGCAGTCCCCCGGGAGAAATGAACACTGAAGCTTTCTTT
CDR3aa: CASSPPGEMNTEAFF

abundance: -
j_gene: TRBJ2-2
v_gene: TRBV6-5
d_gene: -
CDR3nt: TGTGCCAGCAGTTACGGGCGGGCGAACACCGGGGAGCTGTTTTTT
CDR3aa: CASSYGRANTGELFF

abundance: few
j_gene: TRBJ1-1
v_gene: TRBV30
d_gene: -
CDR3nt: TGTGCCTGGAGTGTAGGGCAGGGGAACACTGAAGCTTTCTTT
CDR3aa: CAWSVGQGNTEAFF

abundance: -
j_gene: TRBJ2-7
v_gene: TRBV7-7
d_gene: TRBD2
CDR3nt: TGTGCCAGCAGCTTAGGGTCCGGGAGGACCTACGAGCAGTACTTC
CDR3aa: CASSLGSGRTYEQYF

abundance: -
j_gene: TRBJ2-5
v_gene: TRBV7-8
d_gene: -
CDR3nt: TGTGCCAGCAGCTTAGCTCCAAAGACCCAGTACTTC
CDR3aa: CASSLAPKTQYF

abundance: -
j_gene: TRBJ2-3
v_gene: TRBV5-1
d_gene: TRBD2
CDR3nt: TGCGCCAGCAGCCCGCACCGGGGGGAGACAGATACGCAGTATTTT
CDR3aa: CASSPHRGETDTQYF

abundance: -
j_gene: TRBJ2-3
v_gene: TRBV10-3
d_gene: -
CDR3nt: TGTGCCATCAGTGAGTCGCCTGCAGATACGCAGTATTTT
CDR3aa: CAISESPADTQYF

abundance: few
j_gene: TRBJ1-1
v_gene: TRBV27
d_gene: -
CDR3nt: TGTGCCAGCATCGACAGGCTTAACACTGAAGCTTTCTTT
CDR3aa: CASIDRLNTEAFF

abundance: once
j_gene: TRBJ1-5
v_gene: TRBV19
d_gene: -
CDR3nt: TGTGCCAGTAGGTTATCAGGGACCCAGCCCCAGCATTTT
CDR3aa: CASRLSGTQPQHF

abundance: -
j_gene: TRBJ2-3
v_gene: TRBV9
d_gene: TRBD2
CDR3nt: TGTGCCAGCAGCGTAGGGGCTAGCGGGGGGGCTGCAGATACGCAGTATTTT
CDR3aa: CASSVGASGGAADTQYF

abundance: -
j_gene: TRBJ2-3
v_gene: TRBV19
d_gene: TRBD2
CDR3nt: TGTGCCAGTAGTAGCGGGAGGGCCACAGATACGCAGTATTTT
CDR3aa: CASSSGRATDTQYF

abundance: -
j_gene: TRBJ2-3
v_gene: TRBV5-6
d_gene: TRBD2
CDR3nt: TGTGCCAGCAGCTTGGGTCCTAGCGGGCCCACAGATACGCAGTATTTT
CDR3aa: CASSLGPSGPTDTQYF

abundance: -
j_gene: TRBJ2-7
v_gene: TRBV29-1
d_gene: TRBD1
CDR3nt: TGCAGCGTCCCGGGACAGGGGTACGAGCAGTACTTC
CDR3aa: CSVPGQGYEQYF

abundance: -
j_gene: TRBJ1-2
v_gene: TRBV2
d_gene: TRBD1
CDR3nt: TGTGCCAGCATAAGGGACAGGGATAGGTATGGCTACACCTTC
CDR3aa: CASIRDRDRYGYTF

abundance: few
j_gene: TRBJ2-7
v_gene: TRBV5-5
d_gene: -
CDR3nt: TGTGCCAGCAGCTTGGATCTACTAGATTCCTCCTACGAGCAGTACTTC
CDR3aa: CASSLDLLDSSYEQYF

abundance: -
j_gene: TRBJ2-3
v_gene: TRBV11-2
d_gene: TRBD2
CDR3nt: TGTGCCAGCAGCTCCCCGGGACTAGCGGGAGGGCCCGAAGATACGCAGTATTTT
CDR3aa: CASSSPGLAGGPEDTQYF

abundance: -
j_gene: TRBJ1-2
v_gene: TRBV7-9
d_gene: -
CDR3nt: TGTGCCAGCAGCCCCTTGGCGTGGAGGGACTATGGCTACACCTTC
CDR3aa: CASSPLAWRDYGYTF

abundance: -
j_gene: TRBJ2-6
v_gene: TRBV14
d_gene: -
CDR3nt: TGTGCCAGCAGCCATCACCCCCCTTCTTCTGGGGCCAACGTCCTGACTTTC
CDR3aa: CASSHHPPSSGANVLTF

abundance: -
j_gene: TRBJ2-5
v_gene: TRBV21-1
d_gene: -
CDR3nt: TGTGCCAGCAGCAAAAGACTAGCGGGAGGGCAAGAGACCCAGTACTTC
CDR3aa: CASSKRLAGGQETQYF

abundance: -
j_gene: TRBJ2-3
v_gene: TRBV7-6
d_gene: TRBD2
CDR3nt: TGTGCCAGCAGCTTCCCTAGCGGGACAACAGATACGCAGTATTTT
CDR3aa: CASSFPSGTTDTQYF

abundance: few
j_gene: TRBJ2-7
v_gene: TRBV7-4
d_gene: TRBD2
CDR3nt: TGTGCCAGCAGGCTTGCTAGCGGCGGGTACGAGCAGTACTTC
CDR3aa: CASRLASGGYEQYF

abundance: -
j_gene: TRBJ1-4
v_gene: TRBV10-3
d_gene: -
CDR3nt: TGTGCCATCAGTGACAGGGTTGAAAAACTGTTTTTT
CDR3aa: CAISDRVEKLFF

abundance: few
j_gene: TRBJ1-2
v_gene: TRBV6-6
d_gene: TRBD1
CDR3nt: TGTGCCAGCAGTTTAGGACAGGTTTGGGGCTACACCTTC
CDR3aa: CASSLGQVWGYTF

abundance: -
j_gene: TRBJ1-1
v_gene: TRBV27
d_gene: TRBD1
CDR3nt: TGTGCCAGCAGTTTATCAGGGGGCATGAACACTGAAGCTTTCTTT
CDR3aa: CASSLSGGMNTEAFF

abundance: -
j_gene: TRBJ2-1
v_gene: TRBV30
d_gene: TRBD1
CDR3nt: TGTGCCTGGAGCGGGACAGGATACAATGAGCAGTTCTTC
CDR3aa: CAWSGTGYNEQFF

abundance: -
j_gene: TRBJ1-2
v_gene: TRBV11-2
d_gene: -
CDR3nt: TGTGCCAGCCTCATAGGGGGGGCGAATAACTATGGCTACACCTTC
CDR3aa: CASLIGGANNYGYTF

abundance: -
j_gene: TRBJ2-2
v_gene: TRBV19
d_gene: -
CDR3nt: TGTGCCAGTAAGGAAAGTGCTAGCGAGAACACCGGGGAGCTGTTTTTT
CDR3aa: CASKESASENTGELFF

abundance: -
j_gene: TRBJ1-6
v_gene: TRBV5-8
d_gene: TRBD1
CDR3nt: TGTGCCAGCAGCTTGGAGGGACAGGGCACTTCACCCCTCCACTTT
CDR3aa: CASSLEGQGTSPLHF

abundance: once
j_gene: TRBJ2-3
v_gene: TRBV9
d_gene: TRBD2
CDR3nt: TGTGCCAGCAGCGTAGGCGGGGGGTTCACAGATACGCAGTATTTT
CDR3aa: CASSVGGGFTDTQYF

abundance: -
j_gene: TRBJ1-2
v_gene: TRBV30
d_gene: TRBD1
CDR3nt: TGTGCCTGGAGTGAGAGGGGGCAGGGCTACACCTTC
CDR3aa: CAWSERGQGYTF

abundance: -
j_gene: TRBJ1-2
v_gene: TRBV5-6
d_gene: -
CDR3nt: TGTGCCAGCAGCTTGGTTGGATCGGCAGGGAAAGGCTACACCTTC
CDR3aa: CASSLVGSAGKGYTF

abundance: -
j_gene: TRBJ2-1
v_gene: TRBV5-4
d_gene: -
CDR3nt: TGTGCCAGCAGCTTGACTAATGAGCAGTTCTTC
CDR3aa: CASSLTNEQFF

abundance: few
j_gene: TRBJ1-1
v_gene: TRBV4-1
d_gene: -
CDR3nt: TGCGCCAGCAGCCTAGGGCAGTTCACTGAAGCTTTCTTT
CDR3aa: CASSLGQFTEAFF

abundance: -
j_gene: TRBJ1-5
v_gene: TRBV7-9
d_gene: -
CDR3nt: TGTGCCAGCAGCGGCTTGCCTAGAACAGCCTATAGCAATCAGCCCCAGCATTTT
CDR3aa: CASSGLPRTAYSNQPQHF

abundance: -
j_gene: TRBJ2-4
v_gene: TRBV29-1
d_gene: -
CDR3nt: TGCAGCGGCCGGGGGCGGGCTAAAAACATTCAGTACTTC
CDR3aa: CSGRGRAKNIQYF

abundance: few
j_gene: TRBJ2-3
v_gene: TRBV10-3
d_gene: TRBD2
CDR3nt: TGTGCCATCAGTGAACTAGCGGGGGGGCCAGATACGCAGTATTTT
CDR3aa: CAISELAGGPDTQYF